Below are 2 T cell receptor beta chains sequenced from a single sample in a study of cytomegalovirus exposure and HLA in healthy donors (dated by TCRdb to between 2016 and 2019). The library was built by means of the immunoSEQ multiplex PCR assay. For the multiplex PCR, a mixture combining 60 forward primers for TCR Vbeta segments and 13 reverse primers for TCR Jbeta segments was used. Not all clones reach the TCRdb copy of this immuneACCESS table, which keeps in-frame sequences only. Checked studies attribute under half of the gap to unresolved V genes and leave the rest unexplained. The sample profile shows roughly 98,000 clones; about 70% of them were found once. The ten top clones hold around 14% of the sample. Material: PBMCs. All receptors come from a woman aged 70-85 years in good health and CMV-seropositive.

The V call is TRBV7-9, the J call TRBJ2-7; TRBD2 agrees at 8 bases. The CDR3 loop spans 15 amino acids. Germline-derived CDR1 and CDR2 are SEHNR and FQNEAQ (reference sequence). Trimming removed 4 bases from V and 6 bases from J; junction bases left unmatched: 11. CDR3: CASSSYGTRRTEQYF. The CDR3 coding sequence is TGTGCCAGCAGCTCGTACGGGACTAGGCGGACCGAGCAGTACTTC.

The chain is built from TRBV19 and TRBJ2-1, with TRBD2 as a possible D gene (5 bases). CDR1 LNHDA and CDR2 SQIVND come from the germline V gene (reference sequence). The V gene lost 5 bases and the J gene lost 6 bases, with 17 bases spanning the gap. The CDR3 totals 15 residues. CDR3 sequence reads: CASSYRPNRGNEQFF. In nucleotides, the CDR3 is TGTGCCAGTAGTTACCGGCCCAATCGGGGCAATGAGCAGTTCTTC.